These 13 T cell receptor beta chains came from one sample sequenced in a study of T-cell reconstitution after alpha-beta-depleted transplantation in children. Unique molecular identifiers were incorporated when the TCRbeta library was constructed. TCRdb called the PCR reads again in MiXCR, with one record for every CDR3 protein. Of some 500,000 distinct CDR3 sequences in the sample, roughly 18% were seen once. The sequenced sample was PBMCs from the stem cell graft donor, obtained from the stem cell graft. These receptors came from a human donor who donated a stem cell graft to a child with acute lymphoblastic leukemia.

The gene calls are TRBV25-1 and TRBJ2-7; 10 bases align to TRBD1. CDR1 and CDR2 (germline): MGHDK, SYGVNS. The CDR3 spans 16 residues. V shed 1 base, J shed 0 bases, and the junction held 3 bases outside the gene matches. Here the CDR3 reads CASSESRDRGSYEQYF. The CDR3 DNA reads TGTGCCAGCAGTGAATCTCGGGACAGGGGCTCCTACGAGCAGTACTTC.

The chain is built from TRBV10-3 and TRBJ2-7; TRBD2 aligns across 11 bases. Trimming removed 6 bases from V and 5 bases from J; junction bases left unmatched: 6. The V gene's germline CDR1 is ENHRY and CDR2 SYGVKD. This CDR3 spans 14 amino acids. This chain's CDR3 is CAIRALAGGDEQYF. The CDR3 bases are TGTGCCATCAGGGCGCTAGCGGGAGGTGACGAGCAGTACTTC.

The J gene is TRBJ2-5, the V gene TRBV11-2; 8 bases match TRBD2. J lost 6 bases, V lost 0 bases, and 15 bases had no gene match. Germline loops: CDR1 SGHAT, CDR2 FQNNGV. CDR3 length equals 18 residues. The CDR3 reads CASSLDRLLRAGAQTQYF. The CDR3 DNA is TGTGCCAGCAGCTTAGATCGGTTGCTACGAGCGGGAGCGCAGACCCAGTACTTC.

Only a few counts were recorded for this clonotype. The chain carries TRBV12-3 or TRBV12-4 and TRBJ1-3; tentatively, D is TRBD1 (5 bases). Trimming pared 6 bases from V and 4 bases from J, leaving 13 bases between. This CDR3 has 14 amino acids. The CDR3 coding sequence is TGTGCCAGCAGGGGAGGGACGGTGGGAAACACCATATATTTT. It is translated as CASRGGTVGNTIYF.

This clonotype was seen only a few times. This chain connects TRBV15 to TRBJ2-7; no definite D call. CDR1 is LNHNV, CDR2 YYDKDF, per germline (reference sequence). Trimming took 6 bases from V and 6 from J, leaving 15 bases between them. The CDR3 consists of 13 residues. The CDR3: CATRTSMIREQYF. Here the CDR3 DNA reads TGTGCCACCAGAACCTCTATGATCCGCGAGCAGTACTTC.

With regard to this clonotype: One end of the junction varies from germline; a read error may be responsible. The chain uses TRBV20-1 and TRBJ2-4; TRBD2 matches at 11 bases. The CDR3 runs to 17 residues. The germline gives CDR1 DFQATT, CDR2 SNEGSKA (reference sequence). Here the CDR3 DNA reads TGCTGTGCTAGGGAGGGCGGACTAGCGGGAGCCAAAAACATTCAGTACTTC. This sequence encodes CCAREGGLAGAKNIQYF.

The sample holds a few counts of this clonotype. V and J are TRBV9 and TRBJ2-1; TRBD2 is a possible D gene (5 bases). The CDR3 loop spans 15 amino acids. The germline V and J ends were trimmed by 0 bases and 6 bases, with 13 bases remaining between them. Per germline, CDR1 SGDLS and CDR2 YYNGEE. The CDR3 region has the DNA TGTGCCAGCAGCGTAGCGGGGAATTCGGTCAATGAGCAGTTCTTC. This encodes CASSVAGNSVNEQFF. Together with reference TRBV9 and TRBJ2-1, the CDR3 gives the full variable domain: DSGVTQTPKHLITATGQRVTLRCSPRSGDLSVYWYQQSLDQGLQFLIQYYNGEERAKGNILERFSAQQFPDLHSELNLSSLELGDSALYFCASSVAGNSVNEQFFGPGTRLTVL.

The sample holds one count of this clonotype. This chain links TRBV12-3 or TRBV12-4 with TRBJ2-7; 10 bases agree with TRBD1. The CDR3 contains 16 residues. J lost 4 bases, V lost 3 bases, and 9 bases had no gene match. CDR3 sequence reads: CASSLGQGPLRYEQYF. Written as DNA, the CDR3 is TGTGCCAGCAGTTTGGGACAGGGGCCCCTTCGTTACGAGCAGTACTTC.

This clonotype has just a few counts. The chain joins TRBV20-1 to TRBJ1-1; unclear D gene. Between the trimmed V and J ends, which lost 6 bases and 1 base, there was a span of 12 bases. Germline CDR1 is DFQATT and CDR2 is SNEGSKA (reference sequence). The CDR3 consists of 13 residues. The DNA for the CDR3 is TGCAGTGCCACCTATCCATGGAACACTGAAGCTTTCTTT. Translated, it gives CSATYPWNTEAFF.

This clonotype was seen a few times. CDR3 protein: CATSRDRTYEQYF. CDR3 nucleotide sequence: TGTGCCACCAGCAGAGATAGGACCTACGAGCAGTACTTC. The gene calls are TRBV15 and TRBJ2-7, with no clear D. V lost 0 bases and J 2 bases, leaving 5 bases between the germline ends. Germline CDR1 LNHNV, CDR2 YYDKDF (reference sequence). The CDR3 contains 13 residues.

The rearrangement links TRBV6-2 or TRBV6-3 to TRBJ1-3, with a tentative D call TRBD1 (6 bases). The V end was cut by 7 bases, the J end by 0 bases, with 31 bases between. The germline V gene has CDR1 MNHEY and CDR2 SVGEGT. CDR3 length: 21 residues. The CDR3 bases are TGTGCCAGCAATTCTCCGGGACGTATAAGGGGGTCCCAAACCTCTGGAAACACCATATATTTT. Encoded protein: CASNSPGRIRGSQTSGNTIYF.

A few counts support this clonotype. The chain combines TRBV19 with TRBJ2-1, with no clear D. The CDR3 contains 12 residues. In germline, CDR1 is LNHDA, CDR2 SQIVND (reference sequence). V was shortened by 3 bases and J by 9 bases, with 9 bases between the two germline ends. The CDR3 DNA follows: TGTGCCAGTAGTATCTTGGGGATTGAGCAGTTCTTC. This gives the protein CASSILGIEQFF.

The chain uses TRBV5-1 and TRBJ2-3; no definite D call. Germline lookup yields CDR1 SGHRS and CDR2 YFSETQ. There are 15 residues in the CDR3. V was pared by 0 bases and J by 6 bases, with 14 bases between. In nucleotides, the CDR3 is TGCGCCAGCAGCTTGGTAATGGACCCCCGGGATACGCAGTATTTT. Protein product: CASSLVMDPRDTQYF.